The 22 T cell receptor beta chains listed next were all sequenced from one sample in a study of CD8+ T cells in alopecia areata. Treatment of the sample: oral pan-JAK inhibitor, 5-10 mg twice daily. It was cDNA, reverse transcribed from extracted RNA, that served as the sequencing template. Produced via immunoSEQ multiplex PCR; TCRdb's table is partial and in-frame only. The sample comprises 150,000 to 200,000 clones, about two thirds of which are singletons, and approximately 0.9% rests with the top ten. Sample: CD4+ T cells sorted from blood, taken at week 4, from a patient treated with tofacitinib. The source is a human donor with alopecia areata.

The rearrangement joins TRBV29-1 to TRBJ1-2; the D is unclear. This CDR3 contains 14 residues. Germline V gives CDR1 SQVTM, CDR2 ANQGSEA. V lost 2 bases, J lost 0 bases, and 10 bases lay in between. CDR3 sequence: CSVEPHRSNYGYTF. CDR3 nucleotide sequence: TGCAGCGTTGAACCCCACCGGTCTAACTATGGCTACACCTTC.

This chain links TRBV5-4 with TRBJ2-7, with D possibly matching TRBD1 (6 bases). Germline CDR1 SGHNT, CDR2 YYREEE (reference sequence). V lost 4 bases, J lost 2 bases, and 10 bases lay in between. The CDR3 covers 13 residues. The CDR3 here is CASSGQSTYEQYF. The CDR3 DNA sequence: TGTGCCAGCAGCGGACAGTCGACCTACGAGCAGTACTTC.

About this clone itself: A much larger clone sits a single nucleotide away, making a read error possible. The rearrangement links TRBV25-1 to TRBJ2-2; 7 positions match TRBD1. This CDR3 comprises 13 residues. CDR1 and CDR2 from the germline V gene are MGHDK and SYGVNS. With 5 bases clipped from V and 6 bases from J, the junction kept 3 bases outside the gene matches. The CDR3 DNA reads TGTGCCAGCAGTATACAGGGGTCCGGGGAGCTGTTTTTT. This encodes CASSIQGSGELFF.

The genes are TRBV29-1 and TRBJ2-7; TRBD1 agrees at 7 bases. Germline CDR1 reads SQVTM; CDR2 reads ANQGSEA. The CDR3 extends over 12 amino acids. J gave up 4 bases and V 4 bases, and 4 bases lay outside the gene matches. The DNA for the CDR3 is TGCAGCGTTGCCACAGGGGAATACGAGCAGTACTTC. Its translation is CSVATGEYEQYF.

CDR3 DNA: TGTGCCGGGAAGGGGGAGTACACTGAAGCTTTCTTT. Translating gives CAGKGEYTEAFF. The chain is built from TRBV30 and TRBJ1-1, with D perhaps TRBD1 (6 bases). Germline V gives CDR1 GTSNPN, CDR2 SVGIG (reference sequence). The CDR3 extends over 12 amino acids. Trimming removed 8 bases from V and 3 bases from J, with 13 bases in between.

CDR3 in amino acids: CASSKGQVSYNEQFF. The CDR3, as DNA: TGTGCCAGCAGCAAGGGACAGGTCTCCTACAATGAGCAGTTCTTC. This rearrangement joins TRBV11-1 to TRBJ2-1; 8 bases align to TRBD1. CDR1 is SGHAT, CDR2 FQDESV, per germline (reference sequence). The CDR3 consists of 15 residues. V was pared by 5 bases and J by 0 bases, with 3 bases of the junction left unmatched.

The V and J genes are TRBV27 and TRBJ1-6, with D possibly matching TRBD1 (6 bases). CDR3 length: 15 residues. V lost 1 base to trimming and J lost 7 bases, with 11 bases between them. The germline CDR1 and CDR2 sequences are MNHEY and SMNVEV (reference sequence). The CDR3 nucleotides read TGTGCCAGCAGTTTATTGGCAGGGGTAAATTCACCCCTCCACTTT. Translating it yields CASSLLAGVNSPLHF.

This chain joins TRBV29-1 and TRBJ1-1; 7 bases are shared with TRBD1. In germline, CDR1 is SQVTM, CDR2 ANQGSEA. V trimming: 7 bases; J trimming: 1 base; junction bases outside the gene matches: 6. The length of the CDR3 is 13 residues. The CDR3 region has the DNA TGCAGCGCCGGACAGGACCCGAACACTGAAGCTTTCTTT. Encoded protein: CSAGQDPNTEAFF.

The CDR3 DNA is TGCGCCAGCAGCCCCCGGACAGGGGATAATTCACCCCTCCACTTT. It yields the protein CASSPRTGDNSPLHF. J is TRBJ1-6 and V is TRBV5-1, with TRBD1 matching 9 bases. The V gene end was trimmed by 4 bases and the J gene end by 5 bases; junction bases not matched to a gene: 4. Germline lookup yields CDR1 SGHRS and CDR2 YFSETQ. CDR3 length: 15 amino acids.

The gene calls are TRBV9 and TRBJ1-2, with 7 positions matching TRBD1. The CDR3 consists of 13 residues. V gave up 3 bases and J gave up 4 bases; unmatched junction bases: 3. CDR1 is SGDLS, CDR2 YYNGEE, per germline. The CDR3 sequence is CASSATGTYGYTF. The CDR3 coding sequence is TGTGCCAGCAGCGCGACAGGGACCTATGGCTACACCTTC. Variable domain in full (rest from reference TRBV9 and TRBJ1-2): DSGVTQTPKHLITATGQRVTLRCSPRSGDLSVYWYQQSLDQGLQFLIQYYNGEERAKGNILERFSAQQFPDLHSELNLSSLELGDSALYFCASSATGTYGYTFGSGTRLTVV.

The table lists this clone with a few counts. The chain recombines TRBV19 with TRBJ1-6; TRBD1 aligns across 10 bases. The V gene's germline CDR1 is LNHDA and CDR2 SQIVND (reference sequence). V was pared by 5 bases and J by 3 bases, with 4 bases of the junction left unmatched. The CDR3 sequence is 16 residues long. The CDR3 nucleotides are TGTGCCAGTAGTGACCGGGACAGGGGCTATAATTCACCCCTCCACTTT. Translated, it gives CASSDRDRGYNSPLHF.

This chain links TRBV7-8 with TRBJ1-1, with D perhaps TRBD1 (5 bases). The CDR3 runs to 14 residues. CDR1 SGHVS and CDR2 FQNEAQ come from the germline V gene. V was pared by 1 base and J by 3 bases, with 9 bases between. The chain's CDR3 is CASSLGGVDTEAFF. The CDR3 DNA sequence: TGTGCCAGCAGCTTAGGGGGGGTGGACACTGAAGCTTTCTTT.

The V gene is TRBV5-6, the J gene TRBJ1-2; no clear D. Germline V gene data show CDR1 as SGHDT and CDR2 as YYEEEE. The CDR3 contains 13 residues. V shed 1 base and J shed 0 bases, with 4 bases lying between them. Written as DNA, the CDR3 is TGTGCCAGCAGCTTGAGAGCTAACTATGGCTACACCTTC. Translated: CASSLRANYGYTF. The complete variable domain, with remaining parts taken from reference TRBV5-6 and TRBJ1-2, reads DAGVTQSPTHLIKTRGQQVTLRCSPKSGHDTVSWYQQALGQGPQFIFQYYEEEERQRGNFPDRFSGHQFPNYSSELNVNALLLGDSALYLCASSLRANYGYTFGSGTRLTVV.

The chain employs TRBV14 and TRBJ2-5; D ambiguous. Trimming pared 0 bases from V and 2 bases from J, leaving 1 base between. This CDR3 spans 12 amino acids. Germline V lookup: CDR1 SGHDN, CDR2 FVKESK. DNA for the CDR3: TGTGCCAGCAGCCAAGATCAAGAGACCCAGTACTTC. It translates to CASSQDQETQYF.

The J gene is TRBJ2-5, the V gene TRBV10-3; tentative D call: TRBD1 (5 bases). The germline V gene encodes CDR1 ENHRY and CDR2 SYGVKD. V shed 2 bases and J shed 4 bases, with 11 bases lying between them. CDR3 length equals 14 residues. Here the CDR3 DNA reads TGTGCCATCAGTGAGCAGGGCAGGGCAGAGACCCAGTACTTC. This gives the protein CAISEQGRAETQYF.

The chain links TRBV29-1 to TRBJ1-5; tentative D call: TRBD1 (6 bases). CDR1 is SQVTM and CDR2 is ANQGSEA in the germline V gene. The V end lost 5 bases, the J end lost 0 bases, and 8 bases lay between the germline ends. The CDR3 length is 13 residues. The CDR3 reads CSVTGHSNQPQHF. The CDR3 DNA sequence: TGCAGCGTTACGGGACATAGCAATCAGCCCCAGCATTTT. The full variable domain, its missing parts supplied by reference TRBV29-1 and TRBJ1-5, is SAVISQKPSRDICQRGTSLTIQCQVDSQVTMMFWYRQQPGQSLTLIATANQGSEATYESGFVIDKFPISRPNLTFSTLTVSNMSPEDSSIYLCSVTGHSNQPQHFGDGTRLSIL.

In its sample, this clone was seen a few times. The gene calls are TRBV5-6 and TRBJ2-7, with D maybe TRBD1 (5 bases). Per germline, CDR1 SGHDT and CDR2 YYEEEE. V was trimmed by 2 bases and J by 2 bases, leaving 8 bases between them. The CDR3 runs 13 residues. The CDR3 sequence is CASSLDRTYEQYF. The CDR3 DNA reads TGTGCCAGCAGCTTAGACAGAACCTACGAGCAGTACTTC.

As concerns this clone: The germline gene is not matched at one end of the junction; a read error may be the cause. The CDR3 DNA is TGCAGCCTTGAAGGGAACACTGAAGCTTTCTTT. Translation gives CSLEGNTEAFF. This chain joins TRBV29-1 and TRBJ1-1, with unresolved D. This CDR3 is built from 11 residues. Germline V gene data show CDR1 as SQVTM and CDR2 as ANQGSEA.

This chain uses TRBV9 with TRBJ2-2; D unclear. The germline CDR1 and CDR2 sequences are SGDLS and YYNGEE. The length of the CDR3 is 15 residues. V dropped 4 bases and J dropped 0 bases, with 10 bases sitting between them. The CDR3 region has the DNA TGTGCCAGCAGCTCTCGGACCTCGAACACCGGGGAGCTGTTTTTT. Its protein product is CASSSRTSNTGELFF.

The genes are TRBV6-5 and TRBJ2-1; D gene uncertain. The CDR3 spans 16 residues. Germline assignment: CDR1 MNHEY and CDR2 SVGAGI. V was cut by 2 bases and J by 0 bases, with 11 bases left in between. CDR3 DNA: TGTGCCAGCAGTTACCCGAGATTGGGCTCCTACAATGAGCAGTTCTTC. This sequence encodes CASSYPRLGSYNEQFF.

CDR3 in amino acids: CAWSGPGTARNEKLFF. CDR3 sequence (DNA): TGTGCCTGGAGTGGCCCCGGGACTGCCCGCAATGAAAAACTGTTTTTT. This rearrangement joins TRBV30 to TRBJ1-4; D is perhaps TRBD1 (5 bases). Germline V lookup: CDR1 GTSNPN, CDR2 SVGIG (reference sequence). The CDR3 spans 16 residues. V gave up 1 base and J gave up 5 bases, with 17 bases separating them.

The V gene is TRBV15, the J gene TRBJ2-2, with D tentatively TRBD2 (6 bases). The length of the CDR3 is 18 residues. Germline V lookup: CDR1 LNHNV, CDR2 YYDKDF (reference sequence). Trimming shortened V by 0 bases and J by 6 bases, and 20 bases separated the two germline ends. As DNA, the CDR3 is TGTGCCACCAGCAGAGAAGAAAGGCAGGGAGGACTGGCCGGGGAGCTGTTTTTT. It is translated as CATSREERQGGLAGELFF.